This T cell receptor (beta chain) was recovered during a study of cytomegalovirus exposure and HLA in healthy donors. Findings of the study overall: In a later analysis, most CMV-associated TCR beta chains appeared HLA-restricted. Cytomegalovirus association was listed for 164 TCR beta chains. In a later analysis, a missense DCLRE1C variant was linked to TCR beta V- and J-gene trimming. Earlier findings revealed that most TCR beta V segments proved productive either about 90% or about 30% of the time.

As to this clone: Its antigen is unidentified.

Both 60 Vbeta primers and 13 Jbeta primers went into the PCR. Sequencing was performed with immunoSEQ multiplex PCR; in TCRdb, only in-frame clones are kept and a portion is missing. The sample has approximately 150,000 clones; approximately 78% are singletons. Germline V gene sequence: CDR1 SGDLS, CDR2 YYNGEE. Trimming removed 4 bases from V and 4 bases from J, with 12 bases in between. The CDR3 contains 14 residues. The sequence was collected from a woman aged 45-59 years in good health and CMV-seropositive. The gene calls are TRBV9 and TRBJ1-5, with D possibly being TRBD1 (6 bases). The sequencing input was PBMCs. The CDR3 region has the DNA TGTGCCAGCAGCCCCGGGGGGGCGAATCAGCCCCAGCATTTT. It translates to CASSPGGANQPQHF.